Listed below are T cell receptor beta chains from one sample, sequenced in a study of T cells in Graves' hyperthyroidism and ophthalmopathy. TCRdb processed the multiplex PCR reads anew with MiXCR; each CDR3 protein has one entry. The repertoire has around 240,000 distinct CDR3 sequences, less than 15% of them found once; the top ten carry roughly 13%. The specimen sequenced was blood. The receptors here all came from a middle-aged woman with Graves' hyperthyroidism that later progressed to Graves' ophthalmopathy. Both conserved end residues are part of each CDR3. Each record gives: V gene, D gene, clone size, J gene, CDR3 protein, CDR3 DNA. D genes are given only for firm matches. The size entry is marked missing in some rows and otherwise reads once, few, many or a size class.

v_gene: TRBV4-1
d_gene: .
abundance: many
j_gene: TRBJ1-5
CDR3aa: CASSHVGRFNQPQHF
CDR3nt: TGCGCCAGCAGCCATGTGGGACGGTTTAATCAGCCCCAGCATTTT

v_gene: TRBV9
d_gene: .
abundance: .
j_gene: TRBJ1-1
CDR3aa: CASSPDPNGNTEAFF
CDR3nt: TGTGCCAGCAGCCCCGACCCGAATGGGAACACTGAAGCTTTCTTT

v_gene: TRBV27
d_gene: .
abundance: many
j_gene: TRBJ2-7
CDR3aa: CASSSRLGVRGYEQYF
CDR3nt: TGTGCCAGCAGTTCTAGGCTTGGGGTCCGAGGATACGAGCAGTACTTC

v_gene: TRBV27
d_gene: TRBD2
abundance: .
j_gene: TRBJ2-1
CDR3aa: CASSLSPRGSGRSYNEQFF
CDR3nt: TGTGCCAGCAGTTTATCGCCCCGGGGTAGCGGGAGGTCCTACAATGAGCAGTTCTTC

v_gene: TRBV9
d_gene: TRBD1
abundance: .
j_gene: TRBJ2-1
CDR3aa: CASSPFAGTVYNEQFF
CDR3nt: TGTGCCAGCAGCCCCTTCGCTGGGACAGTCTACAATGAGCAGTTCTTC

v_gene: TRBV5-8
d_gene: TRBD2
abundance: .
j_gene: TRBJ2-3
CDR3aa: CASSTGLAVYESTQYF
CDR3nt: TGTGCCAGCAGCACAGGACTAGCGGTTTACGAGTCTACGCAGTATTTT

v_gene: TRBV18
d_gene: .
abundance: many
j_gene: TRBJ2-6
CDR3aa: CASSPGPPGGANVLTF
CDR3nt: TGTGCCAGCTCACCCGGGCCACCCGGAGGGGCCAACGTCCTGACTTTC

v_gene: TRBV7-9
d_gene: TRBD1
abundance: .
j_gene: TRBJ1-3
CDR3aa: CASSSLGQEVLLWKHHIF
CDR3nt: TGTGCCAGCAGCTCTCTGGGACAGGAGGTTCTACTCTGGAAACACCATATATTT

v_gene: TRBV24-1
d_gene: .
abundance: many
j_gene: TRBJ2-5
CDR3aa: CATSDPTGEGKTQYF
CDR3nt: TGTGCCACCAGTGATCCGACAGGCGAAGGAAAGACCCAGTACTTC

v_gene: TRBV7-9
d_gene: TRBD2
abundance: many
j_gene: TRBJ2-1
CDR3aa: CASSPLRTRDNEQFF
CDR3nt: TGTGCCAGCAGTCCACTACGGACTAGGGACAATGAGCAGTTCTTC

v_gene: TRBV5-6
d_gene: .
abundance: many
j_gene: TRBJ2-1
CDR3aa: CASSSRDSVFNEQFF
CDR3nt: TGTGCCAGCAGCTCCCGGGACTCCGTCTTCAATGAGCAGTTCTTC

v_gene: TRBV19
d_gene: .
abundance: few
j_gene: TRBJ1-2
CDR3aa: CASSIPNPRRDGYTF
CDR3nt: TGTGCCAGTAGTATACCGAATCCCAGACGGGATGGCTACACCTTC

v_gene: TRBV11-2
d_gene: .
abundance: many
j_gene: TRBJ1-4
CDR3aa: CASSSRTPRNEKLFF
CDR3nt: TGTGCCAGCAGCTCCCGGACACCCAGAAATGAAAAACTGTTTTTT

v_gene: TRBV15
d_gene: TRBD2
abundance: many
j_gene: TRBJ2-2
CDR3aa: CATSARLATNTGELFF
CDR3nt: TGTGCCACCAGCGCCCGACTAGCGACGAACACCGGGGAGCTGTTTTTT

v_gene: TRBV24-1
d_gene: .
abundance: .
j_gene: TRBJ2-1
CDR3aa: CATSDLPTGSSYNEQFF
CDR3nt: TGTGCCACCAGTGATTTGCCAACAGGTAGCTCCTACAATGAGCAGTTCTTC

v_gene: TRBV18
d_gene: TRBD1
abundance: many
j_gene: TRBJ1-2
CDR3aa: CASSPPKGAGYGYTF
CDR3nt: TGTGCCAGCTCACCACCGAAGGGGGCAGGGTATGGCTACACCTTC

v_gene: TRBV12-3/TRBV12-4
d_gene: TRBD2
abundance: many
j_gene: TRBJ2-2
CDR3aa: CASSTIPGLVMNTGELFF
CDR3nt: TGTGCCAGCAGTACGATTCCGGGACTAGTAATGAACACCGGGGAGCTGTTTTTT

v_gene: TRBV7-2
d_gene: .
abundance: few
j_gene: TRBJ1-2
CDR3aa: CASSPRTDNNYGYTF
CDR3nt: TGTGCCAGCAGCCCCAGAACCGACAACAACTATGGCTACACCTTC

v_gene: TRBV5-1
d_gene: .
abundance: few
j_gene: TRBJ2-7
CDR3aa: CASSSDRRVGEQYF
CDR3nt: TGCGCCAGCAGCTCTGACAGGAGGGTCGGCGAGCAGTACTTC

v_gene: TRBV29-1
d_gene: .
abundance: many
j_gene: TRBJ2-1
CDR3aa: CSVEEVQQGYYNEQFF
CDR3nt: TGCAGCGTTGAAGAGGTGCAACAGGGATATTACAATGAGCAGTTCTTC

v_gene: TRBV7-9
d_gene: .
abundance: many
j_gene: TRBJ2-2
CDR3aa: CASSPHVGRDTGELFF
CDR3nt: TGTGCCAGCAGCCCCCACGTGGGGAGAGACACCGGGGAGCTGTTTTTT

v_gene: TRBV6-1
d_gene: TRBD2
abundance: many
j_gene: TRBJ2-1
CDR3aa: CASRTSGRGGLYNEQFF
CDR3nt: TGTGCCAGCAGGACTAGCGGGAGAGGGGGACTATACAATGAGCAGTTCTTC

v_gene: TRBV6-1
d_gene: .
abundance: few
j_gene: TRBJ2-5
CDR3aa: CATRLRGGETQYF
CDR3nt: TGTGCCACCCGACTAAGGGGCGGGGAGACCCAGTACTTC

v_gene: TRBV6-2/TRBV6-3
d_gene: .
abundance: .
j_gene: TRBJ2-3
CDR3aa: CASTGGDTQYF
CDR3nt: TGTGCCAGCACCGGTGGGGATACGCAGTATTTT

v_gene: TRBV29-1
d_gene: TRBD1
abundance: many
j_gene: TRBJ2-7
CDR3aa: CSVVWDRGYEQYF
CDR3nt: TGCAGCGTTGTTTGGGACAGGGGCTACGAGCAGTACTTC

v_gene: TRBV11-2
d_gene: .
abundance: .
j_gene: TRBJ1-1
CDR3aa: CASSVWGGTEAFF
CDR3nt: TGTGCCAGCAGCGTGTGGGGTGGCACTGAAGCTTTCTTT

v_gene: TRBV27
d_gene: TRBD1
abundance: few
j_gene: TRBJ2-7
CDR3aa: CASSFRDRGSSNFYEQYF
CDR3nt: TGTGCCAGCAGTTTCCGGGACAGGGGTTCATCGAACTTCTACGAGCAGTACTTC

v_gene: TRBV24-1
d_gene: TRBD2
abundance: many
j_gene: TRBJ2-1
CDR3aa: CATSKPAGNNEQFF
CDR3nt: TGTGCCACCAGTAAGCCAGCGGGGAACAATGAGCAGTTCTTC

v_gene: TRBV30
d_gene: TRBD1
abundance: many
j_gene: TRBJ1-2
CDR3aa: CAWSIDRGNYGYTF
CDR3nt: TGTGCCTGGAGTATCGACAGGGGAAACTATGGCTACACCTTC

v_gene: TRBV28
d_gene: TRBD2
abundance: many
j_gene: TRBJ2-5
CDR3aa: CASSFDGLAPGETQYF
CDR3nt: TGTGCCAGCAGTTTTGACGGACTAGCACCCGGGGAGACCCAGTACTTC

v_gene: TRBV28
d_gene: TRBD1
abundance: many
j_gene: TRBJ1-4
CDR3aa: CATGQGGREKLFF
CDR3nt: TGTGCCACCGGACAGGGAGGTAGAGAAAAACTGTTTTTT

v_gene: TRBV5-4
d_gene: TRBD2
abundance: many
j_gene: TRBJ2-1
CDR3aa: CASSPGTSPSYNEQFF
CDR3nt: TGTGCCAGCAGCCCCGGGACTAGTCCCTCCTACAATGAGCAGTTCTTC

v_gene: TRBV10-1
d_gene: .
abundance: .
j_gene: TRBJ1-1
CDR3aa: CASSESQGPWGNEAFF
CDR3nt: TGCGCCAGCAGTGAGTCTCAGGGCCCTTGGGGTAATGAAGCTTTCTTT

v_gene: TRBV28
d_gene: .
abundance: many
j_gene: TRBJ2-5
CDR3aa: CASGRETQYF
CDR3nt: TGTGCCAGCGGCCGAGAGACCCAGTACTTC

v_gene: TRBV6-1
d_gene: .
abundance: many
j_gene: TRBJ1-1
CDR3aa: CASIRVRGTEAFF
CDR3nt: TGTGCCAGTATTAGGGTACGGGGAACTGAAGCTTTCTTT

v_gene: TRBV18
d_gene: .
abundance: .
j_gene: TRBJ2-2
CDR3aa: CASSSYEGADTGELFF
CDR3nt: TGTGCCAGCTCGTCGTACGAGGGAGCCGACACCGGGGAGCTGTTTTTT

v_gene: TRBV30
d_gene: .
abundance: .
j_gene: TRBJ1-2
CDR3aa: CAWRQILPGRPYYGYTF
CDR3nt: TGTGCCTGGCGTCAAATCCTGCCGGGACGTCCCTACTATGGCTACACCTTC

v_gene: TRBV18
d_gene: .
abundance: many
j_gene: TRBJ2-7
CDR3aa: CASSPPSAGVYEQYF
CDR3nt: TGTGCCAGCTCCCCCCCTAGCGCCGGAGTCTACGAGCAGTACTTC

v_gene: TRBV19
d_gene: TRBD1
abundance: .
j_gene: TRBJ1-4
CDR3aa: CATRTGATNEKLFF
CDR3nt: TGTGCCACCCGGACAGGGGCAACTAATGAAAAACTGTTTTTT

v_gene: TRBV5-1
d_gene: .
abundance: many
j_gene: TRBJ1-4
CDR3aa: CASSPQDSTTNEKLFF
CDR3nt: TGCGCCAGCAGCCCTCAAGACAGTACAACTAATGAAAAACTGTTTTTT

v_gene: TRBV7-9
d_gene: .
abundance: many
j_gene: TRBJ2-7
CDR3aa: CASSWQGSYEQYF
CDR3nt: TGTGCCAGCAGCTGGCAGGGATCCTACGAGCAGTACTTC

v_gene: TRBV19
d_gene: .
abundance: many
j_gene: TRBJ1-6
CDR3aa: CASAQDSSNSPLHF
CDR3nt: TGTGCCAGTGCTCAGGACAGCTCTAATTCACCCCTCCACTTT

v_gene: TRBV12-3/TRBV12-4
d_gene: .
abundance: many
j_gene: TRBJ1-1
CDR3aa: CASSKTPNTEAFF
CDR3nt: TGTGCCAGCAGTAAAACACCGAACACTGAAGCTTTCTTT

v_gene: TRBV5-1
d_gene: TRBD2
abundance: many
j_gene: TRBJ2-2
CDR3aa: CASSLVLAGLGGELFF
CDR3nt: TGCGCCAGCAGCTTGGTCCTAGCGGGACTCGGCGGGGAGCTGTTTTTT

v_gene: TRBV24-1
d_gene: TRBD1
abundance: many
j_gene: TRBJ1-2
CDR3aa: CATSDPPSRQGQLGYTF
CDR3nt: TGTGCCACCAGTGACCCACCTTCCCGACAGGGTCAACTTGGCTACACCTTC

v_gene: TRBV5-5
d_gene: .
abundance: many
j_gene: TRBJ2-2
CDR3aa: CASSLVLGRGAGELFF
CDR3nt: TGTGCCAGCAGCTTGGTTCTTGGCAGAGGGGCCGGGGAGCTGTTTTTT